The next 31 T cell receptor beta chains were all read from a single sample in a study of human T cells and chemical hapten exposure. Time point: pre-sensitization, week 0. Treatment noted: therapeutic diphenylcyclopropenone sensitization with weekly scalp DPC. TCRdb re-analysed the RACE reads in MiXCR, keeping a single row per CDR3 protein. In the table there are more than 80,000 distinct CDR3 sequences, 10% to 15% of which are singletons. The specimen was whole blood, collected in connection with sensitization to the hapten diphenylcyclopropenone (DPC). The receptors derive from a woman in her fifties or sixties with alopecia areata. Some clones in this sample may be carry-over from other donors' samples.

The gene calls are TRBV18 and TRBJ1-2, with 8 bases aligning to TRBD1. V shed 3 bases, J shed 9 bases, and the junction held 12 bases outside the gene matches. This CDR3 spans 15 amino acids. CDR1 and CDR2 from the germline V gene are KGHSH and LQKENI. In DNA form, the CDR3 reads TGTGCCAGCTCACCTAAAACGGACAGGGACTCGCGCTACACCTTC. This sequence encodes CASSPKTDRDSRYTF.

This clonotype was picked up many times. The chain is built from TRBV5-1 and TRBJ2-1; 9 bases agree with TRBD2. Germline V gene lookup returns CDR1 SGHRS and CDR2 YFSETQ. This CDR3 comprises 15 residues. V gave up 1 base and J gave up 2 bases; unmatched junction bases: 1. The CDR3: CASSLLAGTYNEQFF. The CDR3, as DNA: TGCGCCAGCAGCTTGCTAGCGGGGACCTACAATGAGCAGTTCTTC. Full variable domain (missing parts from reference TRBV5-1 and TRBJ2-1): KAGVTQTPRYLIKTRGQQVTLSCSPISGHRSVSWYQQTPGQGLQFLFEYFSETQRNKGNFPGRFSGRQFSNSRSEMNVSTLELGDSALYLCASSLLAGTYNEQFFGPGTRLTVL.

This clonotype was counted many times. One end of the junction does not line up with germline, which may come from a read error. The rearrangement joins TRBV11-2 to TRBJ2-7, with D tentatively TRBD2 (5 bases). The length of the CDR3 is 14 residues. Germline CDR1 reads SGHAT; CDR2 reads FQNNGV. CDR3 in DNA: TGTGCCAGCAGCTTAGTCCACGGGGTGGCAAGATACCACTTC. Encoded protein: CASSLVHGVARYHF.

CDR3 in DNA: TGTGCCAGCACGTACAGGGGGTGGAATGAGCAGTTCTTC. It yields the protein CASTYRGWNEQFF. The chain joins TRBV6-5 to TRBJ2-1, with TRBD1 matching over 8 bases. Germline V gene lookup returns CDR1 MNHEY and CDR2 SVGAGI. V was clipped by 7 bases and J by 7 bases; unmatched bases: 6. CDR3 length: 13 residues.

This clonotype was picked up a small number of times. V usage is TRBV28 and J usage is TRBJ2-5; TRBD1 matches 8 bases. The V gene end was trimmed by 3 bases and the J gene end by 4 bases; junction bases not matched to a gene: 10. This CDR3 has 16 residues. From germline, CDR1 is MDHEN and CDR2 SYDVKM. The CDR3 loop reads CASSFAGQGARETQYF. The CDR3 DNA follows: TGTGCCAGCAGTTTCGCTGGGCAGGGGGCGAGAGAGACCCAGTACTTC.

This clonotype came up many times. The CDR3 bases are TGTGCCAGCAGCCCCCGGTTGTTTAGCGGGGGCCCTACAGATACGCAGTATTTT. It specifies CASSPRLFSGGPTDTQYF. The rearrangement uses TRBV7-9 and TRBJ2-3; TRBD2 matches 9 bases. The trim removed 5 bases at V and 3 bases at J, leaving 15 bases unmatched. The CDR3 is 18 amino acids. Looked up from germline, CDR1 is SEHNR and CDR2 is FQNEAQ (reference sequence).

The rearrangement links TRBV12-3 or TRBV12-4 to TRBJ2-1, with TRBD2 matching 7 bases. V lost 3 bases, J lost 8 bases, and 7 bases stayed unmatched. The CDR3 is 14 residues long. For the CDR3, the DNA is TGTGCCAGCAGTTTGGGCGGGAGAAGAGATGAGCAGTTCTTC. Encoded protein: CASSLGGRRDEQFF.

The J gene is TRBJ1-4, the V gene TRBV7-8; tentative D call: TRBD1 (5 bases). In germline, CDR1 is SGHVS, CDR2 FQNEAQ. This CDR3 has 15 residues. The V gene lost 2 bases and the J gene lost 4 bases, with 11 bases spanning the gap. DNA of the CDR3: TGTGCCAGCAGCTTATGGGAGGGGAATAATGAAAAACTGTTTTTT. The encoded protein is CASSLWEGNNEKLFF.

V usage is TRBV27 and J usage is TRBJ2-7; D is ambiguous. The V and J ends lost 5 bases and 0 bases respectively, with 20 bases between them. Germline values: CDR1 MNHEY, CDR2 SMNVEV (reference sequence). This CDR3 has 17 residues. The CDR3: CASSPLPSPSRSYEQYF. Written as DNA, the CDR3 is TGTGCCAGCAGTCCCCTCCCGTCTCCTTCCCGCTCCTACGAGCAGTACTTC.

This clonotype has only a few counts. This chain uses TRBV4-3 with TRBJ2-3; tentatively, D is TRBD2 (6 bases). CDR1 and CDR2 (germline): LGHNA, YSLEER. The V end lost 4 bases, the J end lost 1 base, and 18 bases lay between the germline ends. CDR3 length equals 17 residues. This chain's CDR3 is CASSLLGGRRGTDTQYF. CDR3 nucleotide sequence: TGCGCCAGCAGCCTCCTGGGGGGACGGCGGGGCACAGATACGCAGTATTTT.

This clonotype was seen only a few times. The rearrangement links TRBV12-3 or TRBV12-4 to TRBJ2-7, with D uncertain. V gave up 1 base and J gave up 4 bases, with 11 bases separating them. The CDR3 totals 14 residues. The CDR3 DNA sequence: TGTGCCAGCAGTTTAGGGCCAGATATATACGAGCAGTACTTC. Protein: CASSLGPDIYEQYF.

The chain employs TRBV6-1 and TRBJ2-1, with D perhaps matching TRBD1 (6 bases). Germline V CDR1 and CDR2: MNHNS, SASEGT. Trimming took 3 bases from V and 2 from J, leaving 11 bases between them. This CDR3 is built from 15 residues. The CDR3 region has the DNA TGTGCCAGCAGTGACAGGGGATCGACCTACAATGAGCAGTTCTTC. Its protein is CASSDRGSTYNEQFF.

In this sample, this clonotype turned up many times. The J gene is TRBJ2-3, the V gene TRBV28; 7 bases are shared with TRBD1. Trimming at V came to 6 bases and at J to 3 bases, leaving 9 bases not matched to a gene. CDR3 length: 15 amino acids. Per the germline V gene, CDR1 is MDHEN and CDR2 is SYDVKM. CDR3 nucleotide sequence: TGTGCCAGCAGACCCGGCTACAGGGGTACAGATACGCAGTATTTT. Translation gives CASRPGYRGTDTQYF.

The sample holds a few counts of this clonotype. CDR3 sequence: CASSLSGEAEAFF. The CDR3 DNA sequence: TGTGCCAGCAGCTTATCCGGCGAGGCTGAAGCTTTCTTT. The chain combines TRBV7-2 with TRBJ1-1; D unresolved. The CDR3 contains 13 residues. The germline CDR1 and CDR2 sequences are SGHTA and FQGNSA. Trimming removed 2 bases at V and 6 bases at J, with 10 bases between.

This chain uses TRBV7-6 with TRBJ2-2; D unresolved. Per germline, CDR1 SGHVS and CDR2 FNYEAQ. Trimming stripped 2 bases from V and 5 bases from J, with 9 bases between. The CDR3 is made up of 14 amino acids. The CDR3 sequence is CASSLNPGTGELFF. As DNA, the CDR3 is TGTGCCAGCAGCTTAAATCCCGGTACCGGGGAGCTGTTTTTT. Full variable domain (remainder filled in from reference TRBV7-6 and TRBJ2-2): GAGVSQSPRYKVTKRGQDVALRCDPISGHVSLYWYRQALGQGPEFLTYFNYEAQQDKSGLPNDRFSAERPEGSISTLTIQRTEQRDSAMYRCASSLNPGTGELFFGEGSRLTVL.

The chain carries TRBV18 and TRBJ2-3, with D hard to call. V was shortened by 2 bases and J by 1 base, with 13 bases between the two germline ends. This CDR3 is built from 16 residues. Germline V gives CDR1 KGHSH, CDR2 LQKENI. The CDR3 reads CASSPSVGGGTDTQYF. For the CDR3, the DNA is TGTGCCAGCTCACCATCAGTTGGCGGCGGCACAGATACGCAGTATTTT.

This clonotype was seen a few times. The chain couples TRBV3-1 to TRBJ1-3; D not certain. Germline CDR1 is LGHDT and CDR2 is YNNKEL (reference sequence). The CDR3 runs 14 residues. V gave up 4 bases and J gave up 0 bases, with 7 bases separating them. This CDR3 reads CASSLAASGNTIYF. CDR3 nucleotide sequence: TGTGCCAGCAGCCTCGCAGCCTCTGGAAACACCATATATTTT.

The rearrangement links TRBV11-2 to TRBJ2-1; 7 bases are a match to TRBD2. Germline loops: CDR1 SGHAT, CDR2 FQNNGV. V lost 5 bases to trimming and J lost 2 bases; unmatched junction nucleotides: 12. There are 17 residues in the CDR3. The CDR3 region has the DNA TGTGCCAGCAGCCCTCATAGGACTAGGATCACCTACAATGAGCAGTTCTTC. It codes for CASSPHRTRITYNEQFF. Together with reference TRBV11-2 and TRBJ2-1, the CDR3 gives the full variable domain: EAGVAQSPRYKIIEKRQSVAFWCNPISGHATLYWYQQILGQGPKLLIQFQNNGVVDDSQLPKDRFSAERLKGVDSTLKIQPAKLEDSAVYLCASSPHRTRITYNEQFFGPGTRLTVL.

This clonotype was seen a handful of times. V gene TRBV18 combines with J gene TRBJ1-1; D uncertain. V lost 3 bases and J 6 bases, leaving 8 bases between the germline ends. CDR1 and CDR2 (germline): KGHSH, LQKENI. This CDR3 contains 12 residues. CDR3 residues: CASSPLTAEAFF. CDR3 DNA: TGTGCCAGCTCACCGTTGACGGCTGAAGCTTTCTTT.

There are many counts of this clonotype. The gene calls are TRBV12-5 and TRBJ2-1; D remains unclear. The germline gives CDR1 LGHNT, CDR2 FRNRAP. V lost 4 bases, J lost 4 bases, and 5 bases lay in between. There are 12 residues in the CDR3. The CDR3 DNA reads as TGTGCTAGTGGTTCTCTTTACAATGAGCAGTTCTTC. It yields the protein CASGSLYNEQFF.

This clonotype was observed a handful of times. V and J are TRBV4-2 and TRBJ1-2; D possibly corresponds to TRBD1 (5 bases). Germline CDR1 and CDR2: LGHNA and YNFKEQ. Trimming took off 0 bases at V and 2 bases at J, with 16 bases between the two ends. This CDR3 comprises 17 residues. The CDR3 coding sequence is TGTGCCAGCAGCCAAGACGTCGCGGGACCGTACAACTATGGCTACACCTTC. It specifies CASSQDVAGPYNYGYTF.

This clonotype was detected ten times or more. The V call is TRBV11-2, the J call TRBJ2-1; TRBD1 aligns across 8 bases. This CDR3 has 15 residues. CDR1 is SGHAT, CDR2 FQNNGV, per germline. The V gene end was trimmed by 5 bases and the J gene end by 6 bases; junction bases not matched to a gene: 9. CDR3 nucleotide sequence: TGTGCCAGCAGCCCTTCGGGACAGGTGCGCAATGAGCAGTTCTTC. Residues: CASSPSGQVRNEQFF.

This clonotype was detected a few times. The chain couples TRBV7-9 to TRBJ1-5; 9 bases line up with TRBD1. Looked up from germline, CDR1 is SEHNR and CDR2 is FQNEAQ (reference sequence). CDR3 length equals 14 residues. Trimming took 1 base from V and 5 from J; bases not matched to a gene: 0. CDR3 sequence reads: CASSLGTGDQPQHF. The CDR3 DNA is TGTGCCAGCAGCTTAGGGACAGGGGATCAGCCCCAGCATTTT.

This clonotype was counted only a few times. The gene calls are TRBV11-1 and TRBJ2-7, with D hard to call. This CDR3 contains 15 residues. The V end was cut by 1 base, the J end by 0 bases, with 10 bases between. CDR1 SGHAT and CDR2 FQDESV come from the germline V gene (reference sequence). The CDR3 protein is CASSLEGHRSYEQYF. CDR3 sequence (DNA): TGTGCCAGCAGCTTAGAAGGTCACCGCTCCTACGAGCAGTACTTC.

This clonotype has just a few counts. The chain combines TRBV5-1 with TRBJ2-2, with D tentatively TRBD2 (6 bases). The CDR3 consists of 14 residues. The V gene's germline CDR1 is SGHRS and CDR2 YFSETQ. V lost 0 bases, J lost 6 bases, and 9 bases lay in between. The CDR3 region is CASSLAASAGELFF. In DNA form, the CDR3 reads TGCGCCAGCAGCTTGGCTGCTAGCGCCGGGGAGCTGTTTTTT.

There are many counts of this clonotype. The CDR3 spells CASRSVGTNYGYTF. The DNA of the CDR3 is TGTGCCAGCAGGTCGGTCGGGACTAACTATGGCTACACCTTC. The chain joins TRBV7-2 to TRBJ1-2; D uncertain. This CDR3 is built from 14 residues. Trimming pared 6 bases from V and 0 bases from J, leaving 11 bases between. Germline V lookup: CDR1 SGHTA, CDR2 FQGNSA.

Only a few counts were recorded for this clonotype. Possible read error: a much larger clone is one base away. This chain uses TRBV28 with TRBJ2-7; D is undetermined. The CDR3 sequence is 13 residues long. The germline V gene has CDR1 MDHEN and CDR2 SYDVKM. V was clipped by 2 bases and J by 0 bases, with 5 bases between them. CDR3 nucleotide sequence: TGTGCCAGCAGTTTACACAGCTCCTACGAGCAGTACTTC. Its translation is CASSLHSSYEQYF.

There are a few counts of this clonotype. The chain employs TRBV29-1 and TRBJ2-7; D uncertain. CDR1 SQVTM and CDR2 ANQGSEA come from the germline V gene. CDR3 length: 14 residues. The V end was cut by 4 bases, the J end by 7 bases, with 20 bases between. For the CDR3, the DNA is TGCAGCGTTGCCCTCCTGACGGGCCTGGGGGAGCAGTACTTC. This codes for CSVALLTGLGEQYF.

Many counts were recorded for this clonotype. V and J are TRBV7-8 and TRBJ1-1; D gene ambiguous. The CDR3 runs 15 residues. The V and J ends lost 5 bases and 2 bases respectively, with 15 bases between them. Germline CDR1 reads SGHVS; CDR2 reads FQNEAQ. The chain's CDR3 is CASSVNLNLNTEAFF. The CDR3 DNA reads TGTGCCAGCAGCGTTAACCTGAATTTAAACACTGAAGCTTTCTTT.

This clonotype came up a few times. This chain links TRBV20-1 with TRBJ1-6; 9 bases agree with TRBD1. CDR3 size: 13 residues. The trim removed 6 bases at V and 7 bases at J, leaving 4 bases unmatched. Germline loops: CDR1 DFQATT, CDR2 SNEGSKA (reference sequence). The CDR3 protein is CSATGTGNSPLHF. Written as DNA, the CDR3 is TGCAGTGCGACCGGGACAGGGAATTCACCCCTCCACTTT.

In this sample, this clonotype turned up a few times. This chain connects TRBV6-5 to TRBJ2-7; 8 bases align to TRBD1. The CDR3 extends over 15 amino acids. J gave up 1 base and V 3 bases, and 5 bases lay outside the gene matches. The germline V gene has CDR1 MNHEY and CDR2 SVGAGI. CDR3 in amino acids: CASSYSQGASYEQYF. The DNA of the CDR3 is TGTGCCAGCAGTTATTCGCAGGGGGCTTCCTACGAGCAGTACTTC.